This TCR beta chain is drawn from a study of blood T cell repertoires in COVID-19. Background on the study: Sites in the United States, Italy and Spain provided acute and convalescent COVID-19 samples. Sources were T cells, B-cell-depleted T cells, or PBMCs; the material itself was cDNA or gDNA.

In the source study's methods: Researchers report that nucleated cell counts were estimated from reference gene primer amplification. The data were produced by immunoSEQ multiplex PCR, yet TCRdb's version contains in-frame clones alone and is incomplete. V and J calls and clone size are as listed in that table; D and trimming were resolved from the DNA. Here the sample spans 95,000 to 150,000 clones, roughly 84% being singletons. Looked up from germline, CDR1 is SGHKS and CDR2 is YYEKEE (reference sequence). Germline trimming cut 4 bases from V and 2 bases from J; bases unmatched to any gene: 8. The CDR3 sequence is 16 residues long.

Sequencing used peripheral blood. The sequence was obtained from a woman over 75 with acute or convalescent COVID-19. The rearrangement joins TRBV5-5 to TRBJ2-1; 8 bases map to TRBD1. The CDR3 bases are TGTGCCAGCAGCATACGACAGGGGCGCACCTACAATGAGCAGTTCTTC. Translating gives CASSIRQGRTYNEQFF.